Below are 28 T cell receptor beta chains sequenced from a single sample in a study of patients and donors after allogeneic stem cell transplantation. TCRdb itself ran the RT-PCR reads through MiXCR, one entry per CDR3 protein. This table holds about a million distinct CDR3 sequences, more than 15% found once. Sequencing input: blood, either unsorted or a sorted T cell fraction (not recorded which). The receptor set was obtained from a human donor who was either an allogeneic HSCT recipient or a stem cell or donor lymphocyte infusion donor (not recorded which). It is not recorded whose cells these are; they may come from a transplant donor.

A few counts support this clonotype. The chain is built from TRBV2 and TRBJ2-3; 11 nucleotides agree with TRBD2. Germline V lookup: CDR1 SNHLY, CDR2 FYNNEI. CDR3 length equals 16 residues. V shed 6 bases, J shed 3 bases, and the junction held 8 bases outside the gene matches. The CDR3 DNA reads TGTGCCAGCAGCGCTTTTAGCGGGAGGGGGACAGATACGCAGTATTTT. Its protein is CASSAFSGRGTDTQYF.

The chain is built from TRBV24-1 and TRBJ2-1; 10 bases match TRBD1. With 3 bases clipped from V and 13 bases from J, the junction kept 5 bases outside the gene matches. This CDR3 region has 13 residues. The germline V gene encodes CDR1 KGHDR and CDR2 SFDVKD. The DNA of the CDR3 is TGTGCCACCAGTGATCCCAGGGACAGGGGTCAGTTCTTC. It specifies CATSDPRDRGQFF.

In DNA form, the CDR3 reads TGTGCCAGCAGCCAAGACGGCAGCCTGAACACTGAAGCTTTCTTT. Its protein is CASSQDGSLNTEAFF. This chain links TRBV14 with TRBJ1-1; no definite D call. Germline values: CDR1 SGHDN, CDR2 FVKESK. Between the trimmed V and J ends, which lost 0 bases and 0 bases, there was a span of 8 bases. The CDR3 covers 15 residues.

This chain connects TRBV7-7 to TRBJ2-2; 9 bases line up with TRBD2. The germline CDR1 and CDR2 sequences are SSHAT and FNYEAQ (reference sequence). J was trimmed by 2 bases and V by 5 bases; bases with no gene match: 9. The CDR3 covers 17 residues. Written as DNA, the CDR3 is TGTGCCAGCAGCAAGATAGCGGGAGCTACCAACACCGGGGAGCTGTTTTTT. This sequence encodes CASSKIAGATNTGELFF. The whole variable domain, remainder taken from reference TRBV7-7 and TRBJ2-2, is GAGVSQSPRYKVTKRGQDVTLRCDPISSHATLYWYQQALGQGPEFLTYFNYEAQPDKSGLPSDRFSAERPEGSISTLTIQRTEQRDSAMYRCASSKIAGATNTGELFFGEGSRLTVL.

The CDR3 DNA is TGCGCCAGCAGCCACGCCTCCCGGACAGGGCGCGCTGAGCAGTTCTTC. The encoded protein is CASSHASRTGRAEQFF. V is TRBV4-3 and J is TRBJ2-1, with 8 bases identical to TRBD1. In germline, CDR1 is LGHNA, CDR2 YSLEER. The CDR3 spans 16 residues. Unmatched junction bases numbered 13, after V lost 3 bases and J lost 9 bases.

The chain carries TRBV4-1 and TRBJ2-7; D possibly corresponds to TRBD1 (5 bases). Trimming took off 1 base at V and 0 bases at J, with 13 bases between the two ends. This CDR3 contains 16 residues. CDR1 MGHRA and CDR2 YSYEKL come from the germline V gene. The CDR3 DNA sequence: TGCGCCAGCAGCCAAGCAGCAGGGCTTAGCTCCTACGAGCAGTACTTC. The encoded protein is CASSQAAGLSSYEQYF.

This clonotype was seen only a few times. The chain employs TRBV6-5 and TRBJ1-3, with TRBD1 as a possible D gene (6 bases). Looked up from germline, CDR1 is MNHEY and CDR2 is SVGAGI. The germline V and J ends were trimmed by 2 bases and 0 bases, with 11 bases remaining between them. The CDR3 contains 16 residues. The CDR3 nucleotides are TGTGCCAGCAGTTACGGGACACTTGTCTCTGGAAACACCATATATTTT. Encoded protein: CASSYGTLVSGNTIYF.

This clonotype was counted only a few times. The V call is TRBV6-1, the J call TRBJ2-3; D remains unclear. CDR3 length equals 14 residues. Trimming took off 8 bases at V and 1 base at J, with 13 bases between the two ends. Germline V CDR1 and CDR2: MNHNS, SASEGT. The CDR3 sequence: CASRNNWGTDTQYF. Here the CDR3 DNA reads TGTGCCAGCCGCAACAATTGGGGCACAGATACGCAGTATTTT.

This clonotype was seen more than once but under ten times. The chain employs TRBV18 and TRBJ2-7; TRBD1 matches 12 bases. The CDR3 runs to 14 residues. The germline CDR1 and CDR2 sequences are KGHSH and LQKENI. The trim removed 4 bases at V and 6 bases at J, leaving 4 bases unmatched. The CDR3 DNA is TGTGCCAGCTCACGCCGGGACAGGGGGCTCGAGCAGTACTTC. Translating it yields CASSRRDRGLEQYF.

The chain joins TRBV7-8 to TRBJ2-5; D gene uncertain. This CDR3 contains 14 residues. Germline CDR1 and CDR2: SGHVS and FQNEAQ. V was trimmed by 4 bases and J by 1 base, leaving 10 bases between them. The CDR3 loop reads CASSSTDRQETQYF. CDR3 DNA sequence: TGTGCCAGCAGCTCGACTGACCGCCAAGAGACCCAGTACTTC.

This chain connects TRBV5-1 to TRBJ2-2; D possibly matches TRBD1 or TRBD2 (7 bases each). The germline V gene encodes CDR1 SGHRS and CDR2 YFSETQ. The CDR3 contains 15 residues. V was cut by 1 base and J by 5 bases, with 12 bases left in between. CDR3 nucleotides: TGCGCCAGCAGCTTGAAGCAGGGGGGGACCGGGGAGCTGTTTTTT. This sequence encodes CASSLKQGGTGELFF.

This rearrangement joins TRBV6-2 or TRBV6-3 to TRBJ2-1, with no clear D. V was cut by 2 bases and J by 3 bases, with 5 bases left in between. CDR3 size: 13 residues. Looked up from germline, CDR1 is MNHEY and CDR2 is SVGEGT. The CDR3 DNA is TGTGCCAGCAGTTACCTTTACTACAATGAGCAGTTCTTC. Amino acids: CASSYLYYNEQFF.

This sequence joins TRBV20-1 and TRBJ2-1; 10 bases fit TRBD1. There are 13 residues in the CDR3. Germline V gene lookup returns CDR1 DFQATT and CDR2 SNEGSKA (reference sequence). The CDR3 region is CSEPGQGINEQFF. The CDR3 region has the DNA TGCAGCGAACCGGGACAGGGGATCAATGAGCAGTTCTTC.

The chain combines TRBV7-9 with TRBJ2-3; 7 nucleotides align to TRBD1. Germline CDR1 is SEHNR and CDR2 is FQNEAQ (reference sequence). V was clipped by 2 bases and J by 4 bases; unmatched bases: 9. This CDR3 comprises 16 residues. In nucleotides, the CDR3 is TGTGCCAGCAGCTTACAGGGGGTAGGGTCTGCAGATACGCAGTATTTT. Protein: CASSLQGVGSADTQYF.

This clonotype was counted only a few times. The CDR3 loop reads CSARDGAGVNNEQFF. DNA for the CDR3: TGCAGTGCTAGAGATGGGGCGGGAGTTAACAATGAGCAGTTCTTC. The rearrangement joins TRBV20-1 to TRBJ2-1; 7 bases fit TRBD2. V shed 0 bases, J shed 5 bases, and the junction held 7 bases outside the gene matches. CDR3 length equals 15 residues. Per the germline V gene, CDR1 is DFQATT and CDR2 is SNEGSKA (reference sequence).

Ten or more counts support this clonotype. The chain recombines TRBV20-1 with TRBJ2-1; D might be TRBD2 (5 bases). The germline gives CDR1 DFQATT, CDR2 SNEGSKA (reference sequence). The CDR3 sequence is 16 residues long. With 6 bases removed from V and 4 bases from J, the gap between germline ends came to 22 bases. The CDR3, as DNA: TGCAGTGCCCCACTTCGAGAGGGAACCCTTTACAATGAGCAGTTCTTC. It yields the protein CSAPLREGTLYNEQFF.

This clonotype has just a few counts. The chain couples TRBV7-9 to TRBJ2-3; 12 nucleotides match TRBD1. The CDR3 runs 17 residues. The germline V gene has CDR1 SEHNR and CDR2 FQNEAQ (reference sequence). The V gene end was trimmed by 5 bases and the J gene end by 4 bases; junction bases not matched to a gene: 10. CDR3 residues: CASSTLAGQGAPDTQYF. CDR3 DNA: TGTGCCAGCAGCACCTTGGCGGGACAGGGGGCCCCAGATACGCAGTATTTT.

This clonotype was seen at least ten times. This rearrangement joins TRBV24-1 to TRBJ1-1, with D possibly matching TRBD1 (5 bases). V lost 9 bases, J lost 1 base, and 17 bases lay in between. Germline V gene data show CDR1 as KGHDR and CDR2 as SFDVKD. The CDR3 has 15 residues. CDR3 loop: CATEGQGRTNTEAFF. CDR3 in DNA: TGTGCCACCGAGGGGCAGGGCCGAACGAACACTGAAGCTTTCTTT.

This sequence joins TRBV18 and TRBJ1-2; D possibly corresponds to TRBD1 (5 bases). Trimming took 3 bases from V and 5 from J, leaving 10 bases between them. The germline V gene encodes CDR1 KGHSH and CDR2 LQKENI. The CDR3 length is 13 residues. The CDR3 protein is CASSPAREYGYTF. As DNA, the CDR3 is TGTGCCAGCTCACCGGCCAGGGAGTATGGCTACACCTTC.

This clonotype was observed a handful of times. The V and J genes are TRBV20-1 and TRBJ1-2, with 9 bases lining up with TRBD1. The V gene end was trimmed by 2 bases and the J gene end by 5 bases; junction bases not matched to a gene: 6. This CDR3 spans 14 amino acids. Germline V CDR1 and CDR2: DFQATT, SNEGSKA (reference sequence). DNA of the CDR3: TGCAGTGCTAGATCTGGGACAGGGCCTTATGGCTACACCTTC. Translation gives CSARSGTGPYGYTF.

The chain joins TRBV6-2 or TRBV6-3 to TRBJ1-1; D call uncertain. This CDR3 comprises 14 residues. V gave up 2 bases and J gave up 1 base, with 8 bases separating them. Germline lookup yields CDR1 MNHEY and CDR2 SVGEGT. CDR3 bases: TGTGCCAGCAGTTACACAGCCCAGAACACTGAAGCTTTCTTT. Translation gives CASSYTAQNTEAFF.

There are a few counts of this clonotype. The chain has TRBV9 and TRBJ1-6; weak D call: TRBD1 (5 bases). Trimming took 3 bases from V and 10 from J, leaving 11 bases between them. The V gene's germline CDR1 is SGDLS and CDR2 YYNGEE. The CDR3 is 13 amino acids. The CDR3: CASSEGRASPLHF. The CDR3 DNA is TGTGCCAGCAGCGAGGGACGGGCCTCACCCCTCCACTTT.

The chain recombines TRBV7-2 with TRBJ2-1, with 16 bases fitting TRBD2. The CDR3 runs 17 residues. Germline V CDR1 and CDR2: SGHTA, FQGNSA. The junction had 9 bases not matched to a gene; V was cut back by 4 bases and J by 9 bases. CDR3 residues: CASSSGLAGGPQGEQFF. CDR3 coding DNA: TGTGCCAGCAGCTCGGGACTAGCGGGAGGGCCACAGGGTGAGCAGTTCTTC.

The chain links TRBV12-3 or TRBV12-4 to TRBJ1-4; unclear D gene. V lost 2 bases, J lost 3 bases, and 10 bases lay in between. The CDR3 spans 15 residues. For the CDR3, the DNA is TGTGCCAGCAGTTTACGGAGCAGGTCTAATGAAAAACTGTTTTTT. Its protein product is CASSLRSRSNEKLFF.

This clonotype came up a few times. The chain combines TRBV12-3 or TRBV12-4 with TRBJ2-3; 7 nucleotides line up with TRBD2. V lost 5 bases and J lost 12; bases outside the gene matches: 5. This CDR3 is built from 11 residues. CDR3 loop: CASSPAGKQYF. In DNA, the CDR3 is TGTGCCAGCAGTCCAGCGGGGAAACAGTATTTT.

This clonotype was counted between two and nine times. V gene TRBV4-1 combines with J gene TRBJ2-1, with 9 positions matching TRBD2. The CDR3 length is 16 residues. The germline gives CDR1 MGHRA, CDR2 YSYEKL. With 1 base clipped from V and 8 bases from J, the junction kept 9 bases outside the gene matches. The CDR3 loop reads CASSQASSGRRDEQFF. CDR3 sequence (DNA): TGCGCCAGCAGCCAAGCGTCCAGCGGGAGGAGGGATGAGCAGTTCTTC.

The rearrangement uses TRBV28 and TRBJ1-5; D is uncertain. The CDR3 totals 16 residues. V lost 7 bases, J lost 0 bases, and 16 bases lay in between. CDR1 and CDR2 from the germline V gene are MDHEN and SYDVKM. The CDR3 reads CASIHGRLNSNQPQHF. For the CDR3, the DNA is TGTGCCAGCATACATGGCCGACTGAATAGCAATCAGCCCCAGCATTTT.

The table lists this clonotype with a few counts. The chain uses TRBV7-9 and TRBJ2-5, with D perhaps TRBD1 (5 bases). The CDR3 extends over 13 amino acids. CDR1 and CDR2 from the germline V gene are SEHNR and FQNEAQ (reference sequence). The ends were cut back, 5 bases at V and 4 bases at J, with 11 bases in the middle. CDR3 protein: CASSPTGGETQYF. DNA of the CDR3: TGTGCCAGCAGCCCCACAGGCGGAGAGACCCAGTACTTC.